This record covers a single T cell receptor (beta chain). The table lists this clonotype with a few counts. Its antigen is not yet known. Nothing much larger sits one base from this clone, and base qualities are not available. This record comes from a study of identical twins listed by TCRdb under 2016. About the study as a whole: To test whether fetal clonotypes persist, this study deep-sequenced TCR alpha and beta repertoires from monozygotic twins, from unrelated adults of various ages, and from cord blood. To rule out contamination, the twin experiments were replicated at different times with different library preparation protocols.

Libraries were constructed by 5' RACE. Instrument used: Illumina HiSeq 2000. A universal primer binding site was introduced by template switching, and a unique molecular identifier was present in the final cDNA, enabling accurate counting of TCR cDNA molecules. Specific primers in the conserved constant-segment region were used to synthesize first-strand cDNA for TCR alpha and beta chains. To control for contamination, every cDNA library carried two barcodes: a SMART-Mk sample barcode plus Illumina barcodes. Two successive PCR steps introduced TruSeq adapter sequences along with Illumina sample barcodes. The Illumina HiSeq platform was used with custom primers to sequence TCR alpha and beta cDNA libraries. As for the original processing: MiGEC was used to process raw reads and extract unique molecular identifiers, and MiXCR was used to find CDR3 positions. Recombination models were inferred per individual with the repgenHMM and IGoR tools using an EM algorithm. The tcR package in R was used for shared clonotype analysis, with sharing normalized by the product of cloneset sizes. Out-of-frame nonproductive sequences were analyzed to study raw recombination free of thymic and clonal selection effects. Using fastp trimming at Q25 and MiXCR clonotype assembly, TCRdb reanalyzed the public sequencing data and kept in-frame beta chains. For every CDR3 protein sequence, its rows merge into one entry that carries the most common genes and DNA. These V and J calls originate from TCRdb's pipeline instead of the authors' own analysis. Across this sample there are 300,000 to 400,000 distinct CDR3 sequences, with around 9% seen only once. The ten largest clonotypes hold roughly 8.9% of the sample.

Reading from cysteine to phenylalanine, the CDR3 counts 17 amino acids. The DNA shown is the 51-base CDR3, in frame from base 1. CDR1 SEHNR and CDR2 FQNEAQ are derived from the germline V gene (reference sequence). Between the V and J ends, shortened by 1 base and 2 bases respectively, the junction contains 17 bases. Broad study findings and their caveats: Invariant T cells such as MAIT and iNKT could partly confound zero-insertion analyses, although diverse VJ usage argued against such confounding for most clonotypes. In monozygotic twins, recombination models systematically underestimated out-of-frame TCR alpha sharing, but the models matched the sharing seen between unrelated individuals. Because the same donors could not be followed over many years, the conclusions depended on cross-sectional statistical analysis. The excess sharing between twins in beta out-of-frame sequences was weaker because fewer shared sequences reduced the signal-to-noise ratio. Compared with coincidental sharing between unrelated individuals, out-of-frame TCR alpha sequences shared between twins showed an excess of sequences with low generation probability. Abundant cord blood beta clonotypes had fewer insertions, young adult naive repertoires showed a similar but weaker trend, and memory repertoires showed no such trend.

Only healthy Caucasian donors were included. Three unrelated non-twin adults were also sequenced: a male aged 18 to 29, a male aged 50 to 59 and a female aged 50 to 59. Miltenyi CD45RO+ enrichment and human naive T-cell isolation kits were used to isolate memory (CD45RO+) and naive T cells from PBMC. The clonotype originates from a woman between 45 and 60 years old in good health. The V gene is TRBV7-9 and the J gene is TRBJ1-1, with TRBD1 perhaps the D gene, on 5 matching bases. Sequences were obtained from naive T cells sorted from blood. The label giving this sample's cell subset or site can be read as: cells isolated with a human naive T-cell isolation kit. The CDR3 region has the sequence CASSLVGVRSTNTEAFF. The DNA is TGTGCCAGCAGCTTAGTAGGGGTCAGAAGTACTAACACTGAAGCTTTCTTT.